These 21 T cell receptor beta chains were all obtained from the same sample, sequenced in a study of cytomegalovirus exposure and HLA in healthy donors. Researchers ran the PCR with 60 Vbeta and 13 Jbeta primers. Sequencing was performed with immunoSEQ multiplex PCR; in TCRdb, only in-frame clones are kept and a portion is missing. The table shows about 160,000 clones, with around three quarters occurring only once. The source material was PBMCs. Receptor source: a man aged 35 to 55 in good health and CMV-seronegative.

This chain joins TRBV18 and TRBJ1-1, with 8 bases that match TRBD1. The ends lost 6 bases at V and 2 bases at J; junction bases unmatched: 5. Germline assignment: CDR1 KGHSH and CDR2 LQKENI. This CDR3 is built from 14 residues. CDR3 loop: CASSRQGINTEAFF. The CDR3 DNA follows: TGTGCCAGCTCGCGACAGGGGATAAACACTGAAGCTTTCTTT.

J is TRBJ2-2 and V is TRBV28; 8 bases fit TRBD1. The V gene end was trimmed by 6 bases and the J gene end by 9 bases; junction bases not matched to a gene: 6. Germline values: CDR1 MDHEN, CDR2 SYDVKM. CDR3 length: 13 residues. The DNA for the CDR3 is TGTGCCAGCAGGGGAACAGGGGGGAGGGAGCTGTTTTTT. This encodes CASRGTGGRELFF.

This chain links TRBV27 with TRBJ2-2, with 9 positions matching TRBD1. Germline V gene sequence: CDR1 MNHEY, CDR2 SMNVEV (reference sequence). The CDR3 is made up of 14 amino acids. Trimming cost V 6 bases and J 6 bases; bases outside gene matches: 5. The CDR3 here is CASRGQGTAGELFF. The CDR3 DNA reads TGTGCCAGCAGGGGACAGGGAACGGCCGGGGAGCTGTTTTTT.

Details on this clone: At the DNA level, this CDR3 is encoded by other sequences in the same sample as well. The chain joins TRBV28 to TRBJ2-5, with D maybe TRBD2 (6 bases). This CDR3 is 14 amino acids long. CDR1 and CDR2 from the germline V gene are MDHEN and SYDVKM. The V end was cut by 3 bases, the J end by 4 bases, with 12 bases between. The CDR3 DNA is TGTGCCAGCAGTTTTGGGGGGACCAGAGAGACCCAGTACTTC. Its protein is CASSFGGTRETQYF.

This clone showed up just once. The V call is TRBV27, the J call TRBJ2-1; D might be TRBD2 (6 bases). The CDR3 runs 15 residues. The germline V gene has CDR1 MNHEY and CDR2 SMNVEV (reference sequence). V was trimmed by 3 bases and J by 4 bases, leaving 13 bases between them. CDR3 sequence reads: CASSFSLRGYNEQFF. The CDR3 DNA reads TGTGCCAGCAGTTTCAGCCTCCGGGGGTACAATGAGCAGTTCTTC.

The chain combines TRBV11-3 with TRBJ2-1, with 8 positions matching TRBD2. V shed 2 bases and J 7 bases; nucleotides not matched to a gene: 7. The germline CDR1 and CDR2 sequences are SGHNT and YENEEA. The CDR3 has 15 amino acids. CDR3 sequence (DNA): TGTGCCAGCAGCTTATACGGGACTAGTATGAATGAGCAGTTCTTC. Translation: CASSLYGTSMNEQFF.

This clone has a handful of counts. J is TRBJ2-7 and V is TRBV4-1; maybe TRBD2 (5 bases). CDR3 length equals 15 residues. The V end lost 1 base, the J end lost 1 base, and 11 bases lay between the germline ends. CDR1 is MGHRA, CDR2 YSYEKL, per germline. CDR3 DNA: TGCGCCAGCAGCCAAGTAGCAGCGGAGTCCTACGAGCAGTACTTC. Translation: CASSQVAAESYEQYF.

The chain links TRBV5-6 to TRBJ1-1; D is perhaps TRBD1 (5 bases). CDR3 length: 15 residues. Germline assignment: CDR1 SGHDT and CDR2 YYEEEE. V was trimmed by 1 base and J by 0 bases, leaving 10 bases between them. The CDR3 DNA reads as TGTGCCAGCAGCTTGATAAGGACATTGAACACTGAAGCTTTCTTT. Translating it yields CASSLIRTLNTEAFF.

The V gene is TRBV19, the J gene TRBJ1-5, with D possibly matching TRBD1 (6 bases). Trimming took off 8 bases at V and 2 bases at J, with 10 bases between the two ends. The CDR3 loop spans 13 amino acids. From germline, CDR1 is LNHDA and CDR2 SQIVND (reference sequence). CDR3 in DNA: TGTGCCAGTGGACAGTCTGGCAATCAGCCCCAGCATTTT. Translated: CASGQSGNQPQHF. Full variable domain (rest looked up from reference TRBV19 and TRBJ1-5): DGGITQSPKYLFRKEGQNVTLSCEQNLNHDAMYWYRQDPGQGLRLIYYSQIVNDFQKGDIAEGYSVSREKKESFPLTVTSAQKNPTAFYLCASGQSGNQPQHFGDGTRLSIL.

This clone was counted between two and nine times. V and J are TRBV9 and TRBJ2-1; 7 nucleotides match TRBD1. This CDR3 has 16 amino acids. The germline gives CDR1 SGDLS, CDR2 YYNGEE. V lost 3 bases, J lost 5 bases, and 11 bases stayed unmatched. CDR3 sequence: CASSGPPGQLNNEQFF. CDR3 coding DNA: TGTGCCAGCAGCGGACCTCCGGGACAGCTAAACAATGAGCAGTTCTTC.

V usage is TRBV18 and J usage is TRBJ2-2, with D perhaps matching TRBD1 (5 bases). The germline gives CDR1 KGHSH, CDR2 LQKENI. V gave up 2 bases and J gave up 4 bases, with 11 bases separating them. The CDR3 consists of 15 residues. The CDR3 coding sequence is TGTGCCAGCTCACCAGTCAGGGATCGCACCGGGGAGCTGTTTTTT. It is translated as CASSPVRDRTGELFF.

A single count supports this clone. The chain is built from TRBV5-6 and TRBJ1-4, with 7 bases fitting TRBD1. The V and J ends lost 4 bases and 3 bases, in that order; junction bases with no gene match: 9. Germline-derived CDR1 and CDR2 are SGHDT and YYEEEE. This CDR3 spans 16 amino acids. The CDR3 region is CASSGNLGTANEKLFF. In DNA, the CDR3 is TGTGCCAGCAGCGGCAATCTAGGGACAGCTAATGAAAAACTGTTTTTT.

In DNA form, the CDR3 reads TGCGCCAGCAGCTTCCTCGGGACTGAAGGTAATGAGCAGTTCTTC. It encodes CASSFLGTEGNEQFF. The chain combines TRBV5-1 with TRBJ2-1; TRBD2 might be the D (6 bases). V gave up 2 bases and J gave up 7 bases, with 16 bases separating them. Germline CDR1 and CDR2: SGHRS and YFSETQ. The length of the CDR3 is 15 residues.

The chain recombines TRBV7-6 with TRBJ2-2; no clear D gene. Germline V lookup: CDR1 SGHVS, CDR2 FNYEAQ. This CDR3 has 15 residues. Trimming stripped 2 bases from V and 1 base from J, with 8 bases between. This CDR3 is CASSLLGQNTGELFF. The CDR3 DNA follows: TGTGCCAGCAGCTTACTAGGCCAGAACACCGGGGAGCTGTTTTTT.

Concerning this clone: Germline is not matched at one junction end, which may reflect a read error. The gene calls are TRBV5-4 and TRBJ2-6; tentatively, D is TRBD1 (5 bases). This CDR3 is 17 amino acids long. Germline V gene lookup returns CDR1 SGHNT and CDR2 YYREEE (reference sequence). CDR3 sequence reads: CASSLARRVAGANGLTF. The CDR3 DNA sequence: TGTGCCAGCAGCTTGGCTCGACGGGTAGCTGGGGCCAACGGCCTGACTTTC.

With respect to this clone: At one end the junction does not follow the germline gene, possibly because of a read error. J is TRBJ2-6 and V is TRBV28; a weak D match, TRBD1 (5 bases). Germline CDR1 and CDR2: MDHEN and SYDVKM. CDR3 length: 16 amino acids. CDR3 sequence: CASSSPIGSGANGLTF. Written as DNA, the CDR3 is TGTGCCAGCAGTTCCCCCATCGGCTCTGGGGCCAACGGCCTGACTTTC.

V gene TRBV5-4 combines with J gene TRBJ1-6; 7 bases line up with TRBD1. The V and J ends lost 4 bases and 6 bases, in that order; junction bases with no gene match: 7. The CDR3 extends over 15 amino acids. Germline CDR1 and CDR2: SGHNT and YYREEE (reference sequence). The CDR3 DNA reads TGTGCCAGCAGCCAGGGGGGCACTATTAATTCACCCCTCCACTTT. It yields the protein CASSQGGTINSPLHF.

The chain combines TRBV6-5 with TRBJ2-4, with a possible D match to TRBD2 (6 bases). This CDR3 spans 16 amino acids. Germline assignment: CDR1 MNHEY and CDR2 SVGAGI. V lost 2 bases to trimming and J lost 3 bases, with 14 bases between them. DNA for the CDR3: TGTGCCAGCAGTTACCGGGCTGGGGAGGACAAAAACATTCAGTACTTC. It encodes CASSYRAGEDKNIQYF.

The rearrangement links TRBV18 to TRBJ1-4; a possible D gene is TRBD1 (6 bases). V dropped 8 bases and J dropped 7 bases, with 14 bases sitting between them. CDR3 length equals 13 residues. CDR1 is KGHSH, CDR2 LQKENI, per germline. CDR3 coding DNA: TGTGCCAGCACAACAGGGTCGAGTGAAAAACTGTTTTTT. This translates into CASTTGSSEKLFF.

This clone was seen a few times. The rearrangement uses TRBV15 and TRBJ1-2; tentatively, D is TRBD1 (5 bases). The length of the CDR3 is 14 residues. The germline gives CDR1 LNHNV, CDR2 YYDKDF (reference sequence). V was cut by 0 bases and J by 4 bases, with 9 bases left in between. The CDR3 sequence is CATSRERGVYGYTF. The CDR3 nucleotides are TGTGCCACCAGCAGAGAGCGGGGGGTCTATGGCTACACCTTC. The entire variable domain, with the rest obtained from reference TRBV15 and TRBJ1-2, is as follows: DAMVIQNPRYQVTQFGKPVTLSCSQTLNHNVMYWYQQKSSQAPKLLFHYYDKDFNNEADTPDNFQSRRPNTSFCFLDIRSPGLGDTAMYLCATSRERGVYGYTFGSGTRLTVV.

This chain links TRBV2 with TRBJ2-3, with 8 nucleotides matching TRBD1. The V and J ends lost 9 bases and 1 base, in that order; junction bases with no gene match: 9. The length of the CDR3 is 15 residues. Germline CDR1 reads SNHLY; CDR2 reads FYNNEI. The CDR3 loop reads CASTPDRVGTDTQYF. CDR3 DNA sequence: TGTGCCAGTACCCCGGACAGGGTCGGCACAGATACGCAGTATTTT. Supplemented by reference TRBV2 and TRBJ2-3, the full variable domain reads EPEVTQTPSHQVTQMGQEVILRCVPISNHLYFYWYRQILGQKVEFLVSFYNNEISEKSEIFDDQFSVERPDGSNFTLKIRSTKLEDSAMYFCASTPDRVGTDTQYFGPGTRLTVL.